This T cell receptor (beta chain) is drawn from a study of vaccination and CD4 T cells after COVID-19. Study-wide context: SARS-CoV-2 positivity in convalescent patients was established by nasal swab PCR; nine had mild and one severe disease.

There are a few counts of this clonotype. The antigen is not known. The CDR3 length is 14 residues. The germline V gene encodes CDR1 DFQATT and CDR2 SNEGSKA (reference sequence). V was pared by 5 bases and J by 0 bases, with 13 bases between. Sequenced with the Oncomine TCR Beta short-read assay was DNA taken from cultured CD4+ T cells. TCRdb re-called the PCR reads through MiXCR, storing one row per CDR3 protein. The sample carries fewer than 15,000 distinct CDR3 sequences, 40% to 50% recorded once. The treatment here: roughly ten-day PBMC culture with coronavirus spike peptide pools or control peptides (ViraFEST assay). Whole-study findings and limits: Convalescent patients saw a median about 85% of their reactive clones show up only after vaccination.

The chain joins TRBV20-1 to TRBJ1-2, with a possible D match to TRBD1 (6 bases). The sample taken for sequencing was CD4+ T cells from blood, cultured in vitro. The TCR originated in a human donor who had recovered from COVID-19. CDR3 DNA: TGCAGTGCTGGAAGGGGGGGAGCTAACTATGGCTACACCTTC. This sequence encodes CSAGRGGANYGYTF.